The 5 T cell receptor beta chains given below trace back to one sample, sequenced in a study of neurological immune-mediated disorders. Time point specified: longitudinal time-point 1 (baseline). TCRdb ran MiXCR on the 5' RACE reads and lists one entry per CDR3 protein. Counted here are approximately 53,000 distinct CDR3 sequences, 9% to 10% occurring once; the ten biggest clones make up about 1.5%. The source material was PBMCs. These receptors were taken from a woman in her thirties or forties in good health.

This clonotype was observed many times. The chain joins TRBV9 to TRBJ2-1; possible D gene TRBD1, 5 bases. CDR1 SGDLS and CDR2 YYNGEE come from the germline V gene. V was cut by 0 bases and J by 4 bases, with 5 bases left in between. CDR3 length equals 13 residues. The CDR3 bases are TGTGCCAGCAGCGTAGGACAGTACAATGAGCAGTTCTTC. Protein product: CASSVGQYNEQFF.

Many counts were recorded for this clonotype. This sequence joins TRBV15 and TRBJ1-4; no firm D call. From germline, CDR1 is LNHNV and CDR2 YYDKDF (reference sequence). The CDR3 length is 17 residues. V was pared by 0 bases and J by 0 bases, with 11 bases between. This CDR3 reads CATSRDLRASTNEKLFF. The CDR3 DNA is TGTGCCACCAGCAGAGATCTCCGGGCCTCAACTAATGAAAAACTGTTTTTT.

V and J are TRBV7-3 and TRBJ2-5; 8 nucleotides agree with TRBD1. The junction had 5 bases not matched to a gene; V was cut back by 4 bases and J by 4 bases. The CDR3 loop spans 14 amino acids. Germline V gene data show CDR1 as SGHTA and CDR2 as FQGTGA. The CDR3 DNA reads as TGTGCCAGCAGCTGGCAGGGGGCGGGAGAGACCCAGTACTTC. It is translated as CASSWQGAGETQYF.

This clonotype was recorded many times. This sequence joins TRBV20-1 and TRBJ2-6, with TRBD2 matching over 9 bases. Germline V gene sequence: CDR1 DFQATT, CDR2 SNEGSKA (reference sequence). The CDR3 runs to 15 residues. V lost 7 bases to trimming and J lost 1 base; unmatched junction nucleotides: 5. The CDR3: CSGASGRSGANVLTF. The CDR3 bases are TGCAGTGGGGCCAGCGGGAGGTCTGGGGCCAACGTCCTGACTTTC.

This clonotype was seen many times. V gene TRBV7-3 combines with J gene TRBJ2-3; either TRBD1 or TRBD2 may fit D (6 bases each). Trimming left V 4 bases short and J 10 bases short, with 15 bases between. CDR3 length: 13 amino acids. Germline V gene sequence: CDR1 SGHTA, CDR2 FQGTGA. CDR3 bases: TGTGCCAGCAGCTCTGGGGGGCCTGAGGCGCAGTATTTT. The encoded protein is CASSSGGPEAQYF.